This T cell receptor beta chain came from a study of blood T cell repertoires in COVID-19 (dated by TCRdb to 2018 to 2020). For context, the study as a whole: Collaborator samples came from the United States, Italy and Spain and covered acute and convalescent phases of COVID-19. The material from the prospective study consisted of cDNA or gDNA derived from T cells, B-cell-depleted T cells, or PBMCs. The dataset comprised deeply sampled blood TCRbeta repertoires from subjects exposed to, actively infected with, or recovered from COVID-19. The repertoires were released in a freely available public database meant as a resource for research on the immune response to SARS-CoV-2. Samples were obtained from the ongoing ImmuneRACE study (first 160 participants) and from over 1,000 subjects provided by 6 global collaborators. The sample metadata nearly always contained a de-identified subject ID, COVID-19 status, age in years and sex. HLA class I and class II types, where available, came from metadata supplied by the sample provider rather than from assay-based typing. Results the study describes overall, beyond this receptor: How much clinical and demographic metadata was included differed by source and by participant, and the metadata was provided uncurated.

Concerning this clone: Its antigen remains unidentified. No qualities accompany the bases; no much larger clone lies one base away.

TCRbeta CDR3 regions were amplified from genomic DNA using the immunoSEQ Assay, a bias-controlled multiplex PCR. As for the authors' bioinformatics: Nucleated cell counts per sample were estimated from amplification of reference gene primers within the assay. To quantify the absolute abundance of each unique TCRbeta CDR3 rearrangement, sequence reads were collapsed and filtered. For each sample, productive Simpson clonality was calculated as the square root of Simpson's diversity index across productive rearrangements. The source is immuneACCESS, and TCRdb retained only in-frame sequences with V and J called. Part of the clones is not carried over; for the studies checked, unresolved V genes explain less than half of this, and the remainder is unexplained. That table supplies the V and J calls and clone size; D and trimming were determined from the DNA. A total of 110,000 to 150,000 clones appear in this sample, approximately 79% of them only once. 7% to 9% of the sample belongs to the ten largest clones.

The collaborating institutions used their own protocols to collect whole blood in K2EDTA tubes. For TCRbeta analysis, collaborators shipped samples as frozen whole blood, isolated PBMCs, or DNA extracted from either of those sample types. The sequence came from a man between 50 and 59 years old with active or convalescent COVID-19. The sample consisted of peripheral blood.

The CDR3 protein sequence reads: CASSFGSGREDTIYF. In nucleotide form, the sequence is TGTGCCAGCAGTTTCGGATCAGGTCGAGAAGACACCATATATTTT. The rearrangement joined TRBV6-5 to TRBJ1-3, with the identity of the D gene unclear. Via the germline V gene, CDR1 is MNHEY and CDR2 SVGAGI. V gives up 4 bases and J gives up 8 bases, and the segment between their germline ends measures 18 bases. From the cysteine up to the phenylalanine, the CDR3 has a length of 15 residues. The CDR3 DNA has 45 bases and is translated from base 1.